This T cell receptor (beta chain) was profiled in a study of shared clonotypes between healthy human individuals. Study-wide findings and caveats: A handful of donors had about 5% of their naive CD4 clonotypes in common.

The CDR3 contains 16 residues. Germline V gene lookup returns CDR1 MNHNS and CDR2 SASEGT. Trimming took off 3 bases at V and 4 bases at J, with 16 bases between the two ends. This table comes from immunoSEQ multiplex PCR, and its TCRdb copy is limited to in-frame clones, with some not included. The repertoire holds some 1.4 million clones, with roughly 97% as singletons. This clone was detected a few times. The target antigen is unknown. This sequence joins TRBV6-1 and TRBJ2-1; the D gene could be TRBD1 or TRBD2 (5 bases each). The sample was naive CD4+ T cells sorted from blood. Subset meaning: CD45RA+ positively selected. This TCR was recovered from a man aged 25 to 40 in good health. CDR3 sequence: CASSDTGTNVYNEQFF. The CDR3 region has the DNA TGTGCCAGCAGTGATACCGGGACCAACGTGTACAATGAGCAGTTCTTC.